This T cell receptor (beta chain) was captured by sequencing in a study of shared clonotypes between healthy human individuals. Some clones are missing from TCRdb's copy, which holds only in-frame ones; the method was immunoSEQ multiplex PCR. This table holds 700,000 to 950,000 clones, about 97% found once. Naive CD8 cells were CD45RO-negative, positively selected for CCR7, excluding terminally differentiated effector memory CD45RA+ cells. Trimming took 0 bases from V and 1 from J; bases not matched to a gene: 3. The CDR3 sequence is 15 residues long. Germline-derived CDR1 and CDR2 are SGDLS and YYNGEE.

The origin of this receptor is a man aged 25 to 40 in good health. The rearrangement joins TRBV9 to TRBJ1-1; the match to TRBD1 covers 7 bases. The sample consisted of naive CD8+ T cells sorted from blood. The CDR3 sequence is CASSVVGQRNTEAFF. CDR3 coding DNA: TGTGCCAGCAGCGTAGTGGGACAGAGGAACACTGAAGCTTTCTTT.